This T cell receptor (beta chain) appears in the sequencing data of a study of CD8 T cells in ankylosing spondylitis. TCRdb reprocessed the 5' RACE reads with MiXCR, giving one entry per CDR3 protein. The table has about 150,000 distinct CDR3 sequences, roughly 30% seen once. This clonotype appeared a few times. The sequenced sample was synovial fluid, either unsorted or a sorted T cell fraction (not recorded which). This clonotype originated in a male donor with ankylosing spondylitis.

The CDR3: CASSAIAGPYTQYF. The CDR3 bases are TGTGCCAGCAGTGCAATAGCGGGACCATATACGCAGTATTTT. This sequence joins TRBV12-3 or TRBV12-4 and TRBJ2-3; 8 nucleotides align to TRBD2. CDR3 length equals 14 residues. With 5 bases clipped from V and 7 bases from J, the junction kept 8 bases outside the gene matches.